This T cell receptor beta chain was recorded in a study of T cell changes during pregnancy in multiple sclerosis. Clones were read by immunoSEQ multiplex PCR, and TCRdb kept only the in-frame ones, dropping some. There are under 50,000 clones in the sample; 92% occur only once, and 26% lies in the top ten. This CDR3 is 17 amino acids long. Trimming took 3 bases from V and 1 from J, leaving 18 bases between them. Germline assignment: CDR1 LNHDA and CDR2 SQIVND (reference sequence). This specimen was CD8+ T cells from peripheral blood mononuclear cells, taken before pregnancy. This chain joins TRBV19 and TRBJ1-2; D is unresolved. This sequence was found in a female donor with multiple sclerosis, enrolled in a pregnancy study. This chain's CDR3 is CASSMKDSYRLNYGYTF. Written as DNA, the CDR3 is TGTGCCAGTAGTATGAAGGACTCCTACCGACTTAACTATGGCTACACCTTC.